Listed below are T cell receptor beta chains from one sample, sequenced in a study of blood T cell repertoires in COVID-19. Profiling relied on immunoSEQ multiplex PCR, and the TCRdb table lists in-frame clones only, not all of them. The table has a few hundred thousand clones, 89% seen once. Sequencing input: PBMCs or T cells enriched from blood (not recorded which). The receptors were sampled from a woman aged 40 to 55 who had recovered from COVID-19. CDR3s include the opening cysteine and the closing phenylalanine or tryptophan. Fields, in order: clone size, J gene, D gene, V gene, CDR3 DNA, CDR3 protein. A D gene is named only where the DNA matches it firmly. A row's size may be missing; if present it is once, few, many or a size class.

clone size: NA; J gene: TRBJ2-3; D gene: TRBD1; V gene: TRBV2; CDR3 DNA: TGTGCCAGCAGTGTTCGACAGGGGGGCACAGATACGCAGTATTTT; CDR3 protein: CASSVRQGGTDTQYF
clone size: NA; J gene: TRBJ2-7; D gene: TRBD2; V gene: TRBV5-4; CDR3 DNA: TGTGCCAGCAGCTGGGAGCTGGGGGGGGGCTACGAGCAGTACTTC; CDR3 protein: CASSWELGGGYEQYF
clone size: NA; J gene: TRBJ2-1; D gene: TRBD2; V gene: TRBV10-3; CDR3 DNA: TGTGCCATCAGTGTACTAGCGAGGGACAATGAGCAGTTCTTC; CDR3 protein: CAISVLARDNEQFF
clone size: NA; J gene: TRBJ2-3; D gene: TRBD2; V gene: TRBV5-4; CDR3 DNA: TGTGCCAGCAGCTATATAGCGGGGGGGCCCGGGGCAGATACGCAGTATTTT; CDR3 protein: CASSYIAGGPGADTQYF
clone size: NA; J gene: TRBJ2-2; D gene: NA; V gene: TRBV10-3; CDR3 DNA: TGTGCCATCAGTGATATGACAGGCCTGTACACCGGGGAGCTGTTTTTT; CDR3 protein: CAISDMTGLYTGELFF
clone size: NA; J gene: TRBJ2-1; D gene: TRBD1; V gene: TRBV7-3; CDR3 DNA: TGTGCCAGCAGCCTAAAGACAGGGGGCGCGAATGAGCAGTTCTTC; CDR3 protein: CASSLKTGGANEQFF
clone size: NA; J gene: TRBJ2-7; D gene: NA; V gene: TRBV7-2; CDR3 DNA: TGTGCCAGCAGCTTAGACGCGGGGTTCTCCTACGAGCAGTACTTC; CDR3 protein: CASSLDAGFSYEQYF
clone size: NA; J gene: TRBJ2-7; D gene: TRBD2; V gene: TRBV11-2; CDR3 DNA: TGTGCCAGCAGCTTAGAATCTAGCGGGAGTGGACAGTACTTC; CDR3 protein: CASSLESSGSGQYF
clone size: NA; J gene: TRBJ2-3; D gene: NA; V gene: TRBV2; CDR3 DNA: TGTGCCAGCAATATGGACAGCGCCACAGATACGCAGTATTTT; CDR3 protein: CASNMDSATDTQYF
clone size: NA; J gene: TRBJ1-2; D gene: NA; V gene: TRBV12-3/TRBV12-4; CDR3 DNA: TGTGCCAGCAGTCGAACGGGGTGGCAAGGCTACACCTTC; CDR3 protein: CASSRTGWQGYTF
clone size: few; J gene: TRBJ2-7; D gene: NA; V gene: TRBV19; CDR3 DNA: TGTGCCAGTAGTCACTCCGGGTCCTACGAGCAGTACTTC; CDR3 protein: CASSHSGSYEQYF
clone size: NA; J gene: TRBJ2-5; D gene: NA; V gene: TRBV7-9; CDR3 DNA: TGTGCCAGCAGCGTTCCAGGGCTGACCCAGTACTTC; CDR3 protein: CASSVPGLTQYF
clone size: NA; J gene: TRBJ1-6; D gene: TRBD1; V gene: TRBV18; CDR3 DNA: TGTGCCAGCTCACCCGTCCCGGGACAGGGAACAAGTAATAATTCACCCCTCCACTTT; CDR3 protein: CASSPVPGQGTSNNSPLHF
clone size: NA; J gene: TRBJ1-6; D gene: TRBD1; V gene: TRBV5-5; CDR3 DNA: TGTGCCAGCACCGATACCGGGGACAGTAATTCACCCCTCCACTTT; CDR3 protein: CASTDTGDSNSPLHF
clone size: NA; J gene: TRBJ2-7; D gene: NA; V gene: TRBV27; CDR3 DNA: TGTGCCAGCAGATTTTCGTCGGGACTGCACTACGAGCAGTACTTC; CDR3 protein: CASRFSSGLHYEQYF
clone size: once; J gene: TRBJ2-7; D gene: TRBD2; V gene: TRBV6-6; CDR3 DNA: TGTGCCAGCAGTCTTAGCGGGGGGGCCTCCGACGAGCAGTACTTC; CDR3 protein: CASSLSGGASDEQYF
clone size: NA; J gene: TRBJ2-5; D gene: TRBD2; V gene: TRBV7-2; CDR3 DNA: TGTGCCAGCAGCTCTGGACTAGCGGGGGGGCAGGAAGAGACCCAGTACTTC; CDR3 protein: CASSSGLAGGQEETQYF
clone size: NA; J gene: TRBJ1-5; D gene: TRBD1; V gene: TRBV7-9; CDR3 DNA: TGTGCCAGCAGCGGGACAGGGTCGGTGGGCAATCAGCCCCAGCATTTT; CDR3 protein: CASSGTGSVGNQPQHF
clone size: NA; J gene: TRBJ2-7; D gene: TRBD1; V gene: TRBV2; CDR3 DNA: TGTGCCAGCAGTAGACAGGGGCTTGGGGGTTCGGTTGGGCATGGTGAATACGAGCAGTACTTC; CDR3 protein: CASSRQGLGGSVGHGEYEQYF
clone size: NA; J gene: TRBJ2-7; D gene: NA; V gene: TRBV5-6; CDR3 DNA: TGTGCCAGCAGCTTAGGCAGGACCTACGAGCAGTACTTC; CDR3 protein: CASSLGRTYEQYF
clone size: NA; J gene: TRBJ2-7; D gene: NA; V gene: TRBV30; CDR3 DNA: TGTGCCTGGAGTGAAGCTGTAGTGAGTGAGCAGTACTTC; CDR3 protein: CAWSEAVVSEQYF
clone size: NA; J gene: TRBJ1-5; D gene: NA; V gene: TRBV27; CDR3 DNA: TGTGCCAGCAGTTTAGTAGGGCAGGGAATTTGGCAGCCCCAGCATTTT; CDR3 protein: CASSLVGQGIWQPQHF
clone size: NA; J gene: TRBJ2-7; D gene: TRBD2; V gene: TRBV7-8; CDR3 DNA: TGTGCCAGCAGCTCAGGGACTAGCGTCTCCTACGAGCAGTACTTC; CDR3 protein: CASSSGTSVSYEQYF
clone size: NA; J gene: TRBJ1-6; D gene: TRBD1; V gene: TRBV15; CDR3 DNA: TGTGCCACCAGCACCCGGACAGGGCTTGGTTCACCCCTCCACTTT; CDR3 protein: CATSTRTGLGSPLHF
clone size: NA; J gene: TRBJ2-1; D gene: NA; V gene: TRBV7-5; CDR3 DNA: TGTGCCAGAAGCTTCGACAGGCCGATAGCGGGAGGCCGGGGTTACAATGAGCAGTTCTTC; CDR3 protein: CARSFDRPIAGGRGYNEQFF
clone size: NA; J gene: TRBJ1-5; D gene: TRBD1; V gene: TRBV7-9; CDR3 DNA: TGTGCCAGCAGCTTAGTAGCCAGGGGGCGAGTTCAGCCCCAGCATTTT; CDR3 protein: CASSLVARGRVQPQHF
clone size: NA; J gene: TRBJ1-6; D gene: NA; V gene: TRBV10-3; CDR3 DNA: TGTGCCATCAGTGAGTCGACAGTGCACAATTCACCCCTCCACTTT; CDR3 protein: CAISESTVHNSPLHF
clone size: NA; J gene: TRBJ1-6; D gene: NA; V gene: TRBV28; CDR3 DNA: TGTGCCAGCAGCGACTTTCGCTCCTATAATTCACCCCTCCACTTT; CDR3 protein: CASSDFRSYNSPLHF
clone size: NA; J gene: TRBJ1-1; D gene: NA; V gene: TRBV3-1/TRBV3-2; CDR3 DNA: TGTGCCAGCAGCGAACTAGGGGGGGGCACTGAAGCTTTCTTT; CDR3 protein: CASSELGGGTEAFF
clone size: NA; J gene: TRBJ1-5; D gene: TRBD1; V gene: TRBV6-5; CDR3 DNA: TGTGCCAGCAAACAGGGGGGACAGCCCCAGCATTTT; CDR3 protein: CASKQGGQPQHF
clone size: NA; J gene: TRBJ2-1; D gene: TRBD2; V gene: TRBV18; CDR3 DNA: TGTGCCAGCTCATTTATACCATGGACTAGCGAGGTAGACAATGAGCAGTTCTTC; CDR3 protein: CASSFIPWTSEVDNEQFF
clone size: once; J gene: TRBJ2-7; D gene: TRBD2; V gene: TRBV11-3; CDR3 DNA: TGTGCCAGCAGCTTAGGACTAGCGGGTCGGTACGAGCAGTACTTC; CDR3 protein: CASSLGLAGRYEQYF
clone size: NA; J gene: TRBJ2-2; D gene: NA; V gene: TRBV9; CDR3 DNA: TGTGCCAGCAGCGTAAACTCCCGACTATATGGCGAGGAGCTGTTTTTT; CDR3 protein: CASSVNSRLYGEELFF
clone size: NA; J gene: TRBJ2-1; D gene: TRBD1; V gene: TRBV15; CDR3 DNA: TGTGCCACCAGCAGGGCTCCTTCCGGGACAGCCTCCTACAATGAGCAGTTCTTC; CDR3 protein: CATSRAPSGTASYNEQFF
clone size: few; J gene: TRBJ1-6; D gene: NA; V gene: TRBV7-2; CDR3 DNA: TGTGCCAGCAGCTTAAACCCCGAGGGATCCTCACCCCTCCACTTT; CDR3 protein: CASSLNPEGSSPLHF
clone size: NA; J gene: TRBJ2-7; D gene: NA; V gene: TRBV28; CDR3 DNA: TGTGCCAGCAGTAATCCGCAGACAGGTTTGATAATCGAGCAGTACTTC; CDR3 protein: CASSNPQTGLIIEQYF
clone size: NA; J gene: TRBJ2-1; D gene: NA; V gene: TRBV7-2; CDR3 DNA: TGTGCCAGCAGCTTAGCGTCGAGCTCCTACAATGAGCAGTTCTTC; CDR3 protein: CASSLASSSYNEQFF
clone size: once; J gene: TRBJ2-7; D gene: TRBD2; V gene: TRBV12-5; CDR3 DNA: TGTGCTAGTGGTTGGTCCCCGGGGGGCTACGAGCAGTACTTC; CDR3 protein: CASGWSPGGYEQYF
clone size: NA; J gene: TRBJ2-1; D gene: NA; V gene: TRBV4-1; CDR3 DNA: TGCGCCAGCAGCCCTAGTCCCGCCATCCCCTACAATGAGCAGTTCTTC; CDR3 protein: CASSPSPAIPYNEQFF
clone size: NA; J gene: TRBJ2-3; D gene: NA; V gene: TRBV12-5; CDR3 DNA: TGTGCTAGTGGTCCGCCGGTGACAGATACGCAGTATTTT; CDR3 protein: CASGPPVTDTQYF
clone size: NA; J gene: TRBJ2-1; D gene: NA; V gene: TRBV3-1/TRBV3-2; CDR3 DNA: TGTGCCAGCAGTCTTCAGATTCGCACACACAATGAGCAGTTCTTC; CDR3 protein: CASSLQIRTHNEQFF
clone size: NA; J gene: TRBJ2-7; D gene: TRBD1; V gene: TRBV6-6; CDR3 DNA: TGTGCCAGCAGTTCCGGACAGGGAACAAGTTACGAGCAGTACTTC; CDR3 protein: CASSSGQGTSYEQYF
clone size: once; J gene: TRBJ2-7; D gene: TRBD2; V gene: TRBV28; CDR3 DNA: TGTGCCAGCAGTCCGAGACTAGCGATCCACGAGCAGTACTTC; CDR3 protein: CASSPRLAIHEQYF
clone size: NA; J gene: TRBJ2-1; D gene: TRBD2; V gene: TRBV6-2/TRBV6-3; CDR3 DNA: TGTGCCAGCAGTTACCCTAGCGGATATCGCTACAATGAGCAGTTCTTC; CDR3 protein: CASSYPSGYRYNEQFF
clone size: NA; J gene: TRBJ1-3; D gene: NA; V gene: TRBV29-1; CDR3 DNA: TGCAGCGCTACAGTTGTCTCTGGAAACACCATATATTTT; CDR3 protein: CSATVVSGNTIYF
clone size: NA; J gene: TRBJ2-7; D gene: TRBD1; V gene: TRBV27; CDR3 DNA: TGTGCCAGCAGTTTATCTCTTTCGGCAGGGGGCCTTCCCTACGAGCAGTACTTC; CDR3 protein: CASSLSLSAGGLPYEQYF
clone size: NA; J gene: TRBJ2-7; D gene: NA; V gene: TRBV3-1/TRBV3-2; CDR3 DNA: TGTGCCAGCAGCCCGGGACAATCCTACGAGCAGTACTTC; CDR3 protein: CASSPGQSYEQYF
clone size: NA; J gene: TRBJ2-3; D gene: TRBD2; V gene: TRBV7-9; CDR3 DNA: TGTGCCAGCAGCGCTAGCGGGGGTACAGATACGCAGTATTTT; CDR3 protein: CASSASGGTDTQYF
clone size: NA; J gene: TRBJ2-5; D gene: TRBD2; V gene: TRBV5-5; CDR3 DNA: TGTGCCAGCAGCTTGGGACCAGCGGGGGGGGAGACCCAGTACTTC; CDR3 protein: CASSLGPAGGETQYF
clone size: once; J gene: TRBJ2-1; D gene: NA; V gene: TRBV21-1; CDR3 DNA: TGTGCCAGCAGCCCCGGTGTTAGGACAGGGAAAAATGAGCAGTTCTTC; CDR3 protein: CASSPGVRTGKNEQFF
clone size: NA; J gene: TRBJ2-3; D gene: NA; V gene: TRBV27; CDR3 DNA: TGTGCCAGCAGTTTATCGGTCGACAACCGAGATACGCAGTATTTT; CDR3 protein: CASSLSVDNRDTQYF
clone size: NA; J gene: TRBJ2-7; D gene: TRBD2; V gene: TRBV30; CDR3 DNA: TGTGCCTGGAGGATAGCGGGAGGGCCGGGTGAGCAGTACTTC; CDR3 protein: CAWRIAGGPGEQYF
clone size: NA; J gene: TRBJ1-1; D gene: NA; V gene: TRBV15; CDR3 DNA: TGTGCCACCAGCAGAGATCGTATGAACACTGAAGCTTTCTTT; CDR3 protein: CATSRDRMNTEAFF
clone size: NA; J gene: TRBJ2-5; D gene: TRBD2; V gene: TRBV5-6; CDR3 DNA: TGTGCCAGCAGCTTGGATCTAGCGGGGGGGCCTAGGGAGACCCAGTACTTC; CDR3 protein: CASSLDLAGGPRETQYF
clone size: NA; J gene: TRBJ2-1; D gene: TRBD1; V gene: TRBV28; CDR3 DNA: TGTGCCAGCAGTTCCCGGCTACCTGGGACAGGGGACAATGAGCAGTTCTTC; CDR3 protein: CASSSRLPGTGDNEQFF
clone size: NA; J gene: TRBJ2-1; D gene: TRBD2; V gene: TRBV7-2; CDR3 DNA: TGTGCCAGCAGCCCCCCGGGGGGGCGGGGGGATGAGCAGTTCTTC; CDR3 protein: CASSPPGGRGDEQFF
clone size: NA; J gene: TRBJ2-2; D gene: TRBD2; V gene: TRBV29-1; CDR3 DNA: TGCAGCGTTACGCCCGGGACTAGTTGGTCCGGGGAGCTGTTTTTT; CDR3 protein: CSVTPGTSWSGELFF
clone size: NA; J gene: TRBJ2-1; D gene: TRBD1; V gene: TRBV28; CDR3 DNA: TGCGCCAGCAGTTCACCGGGACAGGGGGCTTACAATGAGCAGTTCTTC; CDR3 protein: CASSSPGQGAYNEQFF
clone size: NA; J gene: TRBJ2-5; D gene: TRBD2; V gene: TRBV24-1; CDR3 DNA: TGTGCCACCTCTCCTAGCGGTTCGCGAGAGACCCAGTACTTC; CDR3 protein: CATSPSGSRETQYF